This T cell receptor beta chain is drawn from a study of cytomegalovirus exposure and HLA in healthy donors. Findings and limits, study-wide: The investigators catalogued 150 to 200 TCR beta chains as cytomegalovirus-associated. Many donors carried some public TCRs, although rarity characterized most TCR sequences. What a later analysis reportedly showed was that an Asian-associated ancestry cluster had fewer N-insertions than the approximately 720-donor mean.

There are 14 residues in the CDR3. Germline V CDR1 and CDR2: SGHRS, YFSETQ. Trimming left V 2 bases short and J 5 bases short, with 12 bases between. Worth noting for this clone: Its target is unknown.

The PCR made use of 60 Vbeta and 13 Jbeta primers. TCRdb's copy holds only in-frame clones and misses some; the assay was immunoSEQ multiplex PCR. The sample gives roughly 190,000 clones, under 85% of which show up once; roughly 10% is in the top ten. The rearrangement uses TRBV5-1 and TRBJ2-3; D is unresolved. This TCR came from a woman aged 45-65 years in good health and CMV-seropositive. The sequenced sample consisted of PBMCs. The CDR3 is CASSFLNAKDTQYF. CDR3 DNA sequence: TGCGCCAGCAGCTTTCTAAACGCTAAAGATACGCAGTATTTT. Filled out from reference TRBV5-1 and TRBJ2-3, the complete variable domain reads KAGVTQTPRYLIKTRGQQVTLSCSPISGHRSVSWYQQTPGQGLQFLFEYFSETQRNKGNFPGRFSGRQFSNSRSEMNVSTLELGDSALYLCASSFLNAKDTQYFGPGTRLTVL.